The 17 T cell receptor beta chains given below trace back to one sample, sequenced in a study of T-cell reconstitution after alpha-beta-depleted transplantation in children. TCRbeta library preparation incorporated unique molecular identifiers. TCRdb re-analysed the PCR reads in MiXCR, keeping a single row per CDR3 protein. The sample records around 370,000 distinct CDR3 sequences, around 10% being singletons. The sample in question was PBMCs from the stem cell graft donor, obtained from the stem cell graft. All receptors derive from a human donor who donated a stem cell graft to a child with acute lymphoblastic leukemia.

As to this clonotype: The junction and the germline gene differ at one end; a read error may be behind it. Written as DNA, the CDR3 is TGTGCCGGCAGCTTAGGACTAGCCAATGAGCAGTTCTTC. Translating it yields CAGSLGLANEQFF. The V and J genes are TRBV7-9 and TRBJ2-1; 8 positions agree with TRBD2. The CDR3 runs to 13 residues. The germline CDR1 and CDR2 sequences are SEHNR and FQNEAQ (reference sequence).

In its sample, this clonotype was seen many times. V is TRBV7-6 and J is TRBJ2-7; D perhaps matches TRBD1 (6 bases). Germline loops: CDR1 SGHVS, CDR2 FNYEAQ. This CDR3 has 12 residues. V was trimmed by 5 bases and J by 4 bases, leaving 9 bases between them. The chain's CDR3 is CASSETGYEQYF. In DNA form, the CDR3 reads TGTGCCAGCAGCGAAACAGGGTACGAGCAGTACTTC.

This clonotype was counted only a few times. The chain employs TRBV20-1 and TRBJ2-1, with D perhaps matching TRBD1 or TRBD2 (5 bases each). The germline CDR1 and CDR2 sequences are DFQATT and SNEGSKA (reference sequence). The V end lost 6 bases, the J end lost 2 bases, and 17 bases lay between the germline ends. This CDR3 region has 15 residues. The CDR3 DNA reads as TGCAGTGCCCCAAAAACCGGGACGGCCTACAATGAGCAGTTCTTC. It yields the protein CSAPKTGTAYNEQFF.

This clonotype appeared a few times. The gene calls are TRBV9 and TRBJ2-5; no clear D. Per the germline V gene, CDR1 is SGDLS and CDR2 is YYNGEE. The V gene lost 2 bases and the J gene lost 4 bases, with 9 bases spanning the gap. The CDR3 is 13 residues long. CDR3: CASSVRSLETQYF. CDR3 coding DNA: TGTGCCAGCAGCGTTCGGTCACTAGAGACCCAGTACTTC.

The CDR3 reads CSAWTGDYGYTF. CDR3 nucleotides: TGCAGTGCTTGGACAGGGGACTATGGCTACACCTTC. The chain joins TRBV20-1 to TRBJ1-2; 9 bases agree with TRBD1. The CDR3 covers 12 residues. CDR1 and CDR2 (germline): DFQATT, SNEGSKA (reference sequence). Losses at the gene ends were 5 bases for V and 3 bases for J; bases not matched to a gene: 1.

As to this clonotype: Since the CDR3 does not end with the conserved phenylalanine or tryptophan, this likely comes from a read error. The chain links TRBV7-9 to TRBJ2-1, with a weak D call TRBD2 (6 bases). Germline V gene data show CDR1 as SEHNR and CDR2 as FQNEAQ (reference sequence). V dropped 5 bases and J dropped 4 bases, with 18 bases sitting between them. The CDR3 extends over 16 amino acids. The CDR3 protein is CASSNPASARYNEQFS. The CDR3 region has the DNA TGTGCCAGCAGCAACCCCGCTAGCGCGCGATACAATGAGCAGTTCTCC.

The chain combines TRBV6-1 with TRBJ1-5; D unresolved. V was trimmed by 10 bases and J by 0 bases, leaving 16 bases between them. Per the germline V gene, CDR1 is MNHNS and CDR2 is SASEGT. This CDR3 has 15 residues. CDR3 loop: CATSPGAISNQPQHF. Written as DNA, the CDR3 is TGTGCCACCTCCCCGGGAGCCATTAGCAATCAGCCCCAGCATTTT.

This clonotype has a handful of counts. The chain links TRBV12-3 or TRBV12-4 to TRBJ1-1; maybe TRBD1 (5 bases). V dropped 6 bases and J dropped 1 base, with 21 bases sitting between them. This CDR3 is built from 17 residues. DNA for the CDR3: TGTGCCAGCAGCCTCCGTCGGCAGGGCTGGGGGAACACTGAAGCTTTCTTT. It encodes CASSLRRQGWGNTEAFF.

This clonotype was counted ten times or more. V and J are TRBV11-2 and TRBJ2-7, with 14 bases matching TRBD2. The V and J ends lost 7 bases and 0 bases, in that order; junction bases with no gene match: 11. The CDR3 totals 18 residues. The V gene's germline CDR1 is SGHAT and CDR2 FQNNGV. The DNA for the CDR3 is TGTGCCAGCACTACCGTGGGGACTAGCGGGAGAGGCTCCTACGAGCAGTACTTC. Protein: CASTTVGTSGRGSYEQYF.

The J gene is TRBJ1-4, the V gene TRBV7-9, with D perhaps matching TRBD1 (6 bases). There are 16 residues in the CDR3. V lost 1 base and J 2 bases, leaving 11 bases between the germline ends. Germline V gene lookup returns CDR1 SEHNR and CDR2 FQNEAQ (reference sequence). DNA of the CDR3: TGTGCCAGCAGCTTAGTAGTGGGGGCGACTAATGAAAAACTGTTTTTT. It specifies CASSLVVGATNEKLFF.

The genes are TRBV7-9 and TRBJ2-3, with TRBD2 matching 8 bases. V lost 4 bases and J lost 3; bases outside the gene matches: 12. The CDR3 has 17 residues. Germline V gene lookup returns CDR1 SEHNR and CDR2 FQNEAQ (reference sequence). This CDR3 reads CASSSLSGRGKTDTQYF. The DNA for the CDR3 is TGTGCCAGCAGCTCACTGAGCGGGAGAGGGAAAACAGATACGCAGTATTTT.

This chain links TRBV12-3 or TRBV12-4 with TRBJ1-6, with 7 positions matching TRBD1. Trimming took 5 bases from V and 5 from J; bases not matched to a gene: 9. This CDR3 contains 16 residues. The CDR3 region is CASSREQGNHNSPLHF. CDR3 nucleotides: TGTGCCAGCAGTAGAGAACAGGGGAACCATAATTCACCCCTCCACTTT.

The J gene is TRBJ2-1, the V gene TRBV20-1; D may be TRBD1 or TRBD2 (5 bases each). Per germline, CDR1 DFQATT and CDR2 SNEGSKA (reference sequence). V was cut by 5 bases and J by 5 bases, with 16 bases left in between. The CDR3 loop spans 14 amino acids. The CDR3 reads CSAPRPGTNNEQFF. The CDR3 DNA reads TGCAGTGCTCCCCGGCCAGGGACCAACAATGAGCAGTTCTTC.

The rearrangement joins TRBV28 to TRBJ2-7; D is uncertain. The germline CDR1 and CDR2 sequences are MDHEN and SYDVKM. The ends were cut back, 2 bases at V and 3 bases at J, with 14 bases in the middle. CDR3 length: 15 residues. The CDR3 here is CASSLTSDRVYEQYF. The CDR3 region has the DNA TGTGCCAGCAGTTTAACCTCGGACCGAGTCTACGAGCAGTACTTC.

This clonotype was counted only a few times. The gene calls are TRBV5-1 and TRBJ1-2; D ambiguous. The CDR3 is 14 amino acids. Trimming stripped 4 bases from V and 4 bases from J, with 14 bases between. In germline, CDR1 is SGHRS, CDR2 YFSETQ. CDR3 loop: CASSAAGSSYGYTF. CDR3 bases: TGCGCCAGCAGCGCGGCCGGCAGCTCCTATGGCTACACCTTC.

The V gene is TRBV5-1, the J gene TRBJ2-7, with 7 nucleotides matching TRBD1. J was trimmed by 2 bases and V by 3 bases; bases with no gene match: 5. The CDR3 runs to 14 residues. In germline, CDR1 is SGHRS, CDR2 YFSETQ. The CDR3 coding sequence is TGCGCCAGCAGCTCTCCGGGACAGACCTACGAGCAGTACTTC. Its translation is CASSSPGQTYEQYF.

This clonotype has a handful of counts. The chain is built from TRBV28 and TRBJ2-7; TRBD2 matches 8 bases. Looked up from germline, CDR1 is MDHEN and CDR2 is SYDVKM. The CDR3 is 15 residues long. With 5 bases clipped from V and 3 bases from J, the junction kept 9 bases outside the gene matches. CDR3 amino acids: CASSPPGGNLYEQYF. The DNA of the CDR3 is TGTGCCAGCAGTCCCCCGGGGGGGAACCTCTACGAGCAGTACTTC. Complete variable domain (other parts from reference TRBV28 and TRBJ2-7): DVKVTQSSRYLVKRTGEKVFLECVQDMDHENMFWYRQDPGLGLRLIYFSYDVKMKEKGDIPEGYSVSREKKERFSLILESASTNQTSMYLCASSPPGGNLYEQYFGPGTRLTVT.